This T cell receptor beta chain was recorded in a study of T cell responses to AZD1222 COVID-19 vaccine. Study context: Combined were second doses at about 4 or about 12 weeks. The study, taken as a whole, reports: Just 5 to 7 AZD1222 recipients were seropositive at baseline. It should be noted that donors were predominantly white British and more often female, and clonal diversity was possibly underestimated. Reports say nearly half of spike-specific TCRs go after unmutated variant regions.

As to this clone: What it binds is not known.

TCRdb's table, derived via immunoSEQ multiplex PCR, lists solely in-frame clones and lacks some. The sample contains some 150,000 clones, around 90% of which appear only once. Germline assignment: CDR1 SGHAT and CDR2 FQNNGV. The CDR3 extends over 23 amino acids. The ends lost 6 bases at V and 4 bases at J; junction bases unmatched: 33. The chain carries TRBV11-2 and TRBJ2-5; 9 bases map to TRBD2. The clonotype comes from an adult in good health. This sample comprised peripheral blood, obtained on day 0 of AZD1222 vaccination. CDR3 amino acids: CASSYPRVAGGPRSGRVSETQYF. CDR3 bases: TGTGCCAGCAGTTACCCCCGCGTGGCGGGAGGGCCCCGATCGGGACGGGTTTCAGAGACCCAGTACTTC.